Below, 22 T cell receptor beta chains from the same sample are listed, as sequenced in a study of blood T cells in healthy people across ages. Next came a second PCR, run for roughly 6 to 11 cycles, which used a sample-barcoded 5' primer along with a J-beta primer mix. In TCRdb, the 5' RACE reads were re-called with MiXCR into one record per CDR3 protein. The sample has about 1,400,000 distinct CDR3 sequences, roughly 64% seen once. The material sequenced was blood. Receptors were obtained from a man aged 18 to 30 in good health.

This sequence joins TRBV7-2 and TRBJ2-7; D is possibly TRBD1 (5 bases). V dropped 6 bases and J dropped 2 bases, with 8 bases sitting between them. CDR3 size: 12 residues. Per germline, CDR1 SGHTA and CDR2 FQGNSA. The CDR3: CASREDTYEQYF. As DNA, the CDR3 is TGTGCCAGCAGAGAGGACACCTACGAGCAGTACTTC.

This chain connects TRBV28 to TRBJ2-3; no clear D gene. CDR3 length equals 14 residues. The V gene lost 8 bases and the J gene lost 2 bases, with 14 bases spanning the gap. CDR1 and CDR2 (germline): MDHEN, SYDVKM. The CDR3 bases are TGTGCCAGCCAAGTCGCGTACAACACAGATACGCAGTATTTT. Protein: CASQVAYNTDTQYF.

The chain has TRBV29-1 and TRBJ1-1; D not certain. Germline V gene data show CDR1 as SQVTM and CDR2 as ANQGSEA. V was pared by 4 bases and J by 0 bases, with 6 bases between. The CDR3 spans 12 residues. The CDR3 bases are TGCAGCGTTGGGTTAGTGAACACTGAAGCTTTCTTT. Protein product: CSVGLVNTEAFF.

J is TRBJ2-2 and V is TRBV10-3, with 7 bases fitting TRBD1. There are 15 residues in the CDR3. With V trimmed by 4 bases and J by 4 bases, 6 bases remained unmatched. CDR1 is ENHRY, CDR2 SYGVKD, per germline. The chain's CDR3 is CAISGKGAPTGELFF. The CDR3 bases are TGTGCCATCAGTGGCAAGGGGGCTCCCACCGGGGAGCTGTTTTTT.

The chain uses TRBV27 and TRBJ2-3; D possibly corresponds to TRBD1 (6 bases). Trimming left V 5 bases short and J 4 bases short, with 16 bases between. This CDR3 comprises 15 residues. Germline V lookup: CDR1 MNHEY, CDR2 SMNVEV (reference sequence). CDR3 bases: TGTGCCAGCAGTCCCCGAGCGCAGGGGTCAGATACGCAGTATTTT. Its translation: CASSPRAQGSDTQYF.

The gene calls are TRBV15 and TRBJ2-3, with 8 bases matching TRBD2. V was pared by 3 bases and J by 5 bases, with 7 bases of the junction left unmatched. The germline CDR1 and CDR2 sequences are LNHNV and YYDKDF (reference sequence). The CDR3 length is 15 residues. CDR3 in DNA: TGTGCCACCAGCAGGGGCGGGGGGACTTTAGATACGCAGTATTTT. Residues: CATSRGGGTLDTQYF.

The chain joins TRBV4-1 to TRBJ2-3; tentative D call: TRBD2 (5 bases). Germline CDR1 is MGHRA and CDR2 is YSYEKL. This CDR3 contains 17 residues. Trimming left V 1 base short and J 3 bases short, with 17 bases between. The CDR3 reads CASSQGLGRLRTDTQYF. The DNA of the CDR3 is TGCGCCAGCAGCCAAGGGTTGGGGAGATTAAGAACAGATACGCAGTATTTT.

The rearrangement uses TRBV2 and TRBJ2-2; no clear D gene. In germline, CDR1 is SNHLY, CDR2 FYNNEI. V was cut by 6 bases and J by 8 bases, with 10 bases left in between. The CDR3 has 12 residues. In DNA form, the CDR3 reads TGTGCCAGCAGGGTTGGTCCTGGGGAGCTGTTTTTT. Its translation: CASRVGPGELFF.

This clonotype was found a few times. The CDR3: CATGTRRPPYNEQFF. CDR3 DNA: TGTGCCACCGGAACCCGGAGGCCTCCTTACAATGAGCAGTTCTTC. The J gene is TRBJ2-1, the V gene TRBV15; perhaps TRBD2 as D (5 bases). V lost 8 bases, J lost 4 bases, and 18 bases lay in between. CDR1 and CDR2 (germline): LNHNV, YYDKDF (reference sequence). This CDR3 has 15 residues. The full variable domain, in which reference TRBV15 and TRBJ2-1 provide the parts outside the CDR3, is DAMVIQNPRYQVTQFGKPVTLSCSQTLNHNVMYWYQQKSSQAPKLLFHYYDKDFNNEADTPDNFQSRRPNTSFCFLDIRSPGLGDTAMYLCATGTRRPPYNEQFFGPGTRLTVL.

This chain joins TRBV27 and TRBJ2-7, with D perhaps TRBD2 (6 bases). Looked up from germline, CDR1 is MNHEY and CDR2 is SMNVEV (reference sequence). V gave up 10 bases and J gave up 0 bases, with 16 bases separating them. CDR3 size: 14 residues. The CDR3, as DNA: TGTGCCACCGCGCGAGGCGGGGCCTCCTACGAGCAGTACTTC. Amino acid sequence: CATARGGASYEQYF.

The chain combines TRBV12-3 or TRBV12-4 with TRBJ2-3; the D gene is possibly TRBD2 (5 bases). The CDR3 runs 13 residues. Trimming cost V 3 bases and J 7 bases, with 11 bases left between them. The CDR3 DNA reads as TGTGCCAGCAGTTTCTTACTAGAACATACGCAGTATTTT. It encodes CASSFLLEHTQYF.

The chain joins TRBV20-1 to TRBJ1-5; 7 bases are shared with TRBD1. The CDR3 is made up of 14 amino acids. With V trimmed by 2 bases and J by 5 bases, 6 bases remained unmatched. Germline V gene sequence: CDR1 DFQATT, CDR2 SNEGSKA (reference sequence). The CDR3 reads CSARPGTEYQPQHF. The CDR3 bases are TGCAGTGCTAGACCCGGGACAGAGTATCAGCCCCAGCATTTT.

The chain joins TRBV2 to TRBJ2-1; no firm D call. The V end was cut by 2 bases, the J end by 9 bases, with 11 bases between. Germline V lookup: CDR1 SNHLY, CDR2 FYNNEI. This CDR3 is 13 amino acids long. The chain's CDR3 is CASSEPSPGEQFF. CDR3 bases: TGTGCCAGCAGTGAACCGTCTCCTGGTGAGCAGTTCTTC.

This clonotype appeared a few times. This chain joins TRBV6-2 or TRBV6-3 and TRBJ2-3, with D unclear. From germline, CDR1 is MNHEY and CDR2 SVGEGT. Trimming took off 4 bases at V and 0 bases at J, with 14 bases between the two ends. The CDR3 has 16 residues. As DNA, the CDR3 is TGTGCCAGCAGTTCCGACCCTGGACCGAGCACAGATACGCAGTATTTT. It translates to CASSSDPGPSTDTQYF.

In the case of this clonotype: The CDR3 ends on some other residue instead of the conserved phenylalanine or tryptophan, so this is likely a read error. V is TRBV27 and J is TRBJ2-7; 8 bases map to TRBD1. The J call is uncertain, as TRBJ2-5 better fits the DNA end. The CDR3 has 15 residues. Germline V gene data show CDR1 as MNHEY and CDR2 as SMNVEV (reference sequence). The CDR3 loop reads CASSATGTGRETQYL. Here the CDR3 DNA reads TGTGCCAGCAGTGCAACCGGGACAGGTCGAGAGACCCAGTACTTA.

The CDR3 DNA reads TGTGCCAGCAGTTACAGCCCCGGCTATGGCTACACCTTC. Translated: CASSYSPGYGYTF. The rearrangement joins TRBV6-5 to TRBJ1-2; no reliable D call. In germline, CDR1 is MNHEY, CDR2 SVGAGI. Trimming stripped 2 bases from V and 4 bases from J, with 8 bases between. The CDR3 consists of 13 residues.

The V and J genes are TRBV12-3 or TRBV12-4 and TRBJ2-5; unclear D gene. The germline V and J ends were trimmed by 6 bases and 5 bases, with 13 bases remaining between them. CDR3 size: 13 residues. Here the CDR3 DNA reads TGTGCCAGCAGAAGACCAAATACGGAGACCCAGTACTTC. As protein: CASRRPNTETQYF.

The genes are TRBV25-1 and TRBJ1-1, with a weak D call TRBD1 (5 bases). This CDR3 comprises 14 residues. CDR1 is MGHDK, CDR2 SYGVNS, per germline. V shed 0 bases and J shed 4 bases, with 9 bases lying between them. CDR3 coding DNA: TGTGCCAGCAGTGAATATCCGGGGCTCACTGAAGCTTTCTTT. Its protein product is CASSEYPGLTEAFF.

The chain uses TRBV6-2 or TRBV6-3 and TRBJ2-1, with a weak D call TRBD2 (5 bases). The CDR3 extends over 13 amino acids. CDR1 is MNHEY and CDR2 is SVGEGT in the germline V gene. The ends were cut back, 6 bases at V and 5 bases at J, with 11 bases in the middle. CDR3 region: CASRNPGNNEQFF. CDR3 coding DNA: TGTGCCAGCAGGAATCCGGGGAACAATGAGCAGTTCTTC.

V usage is TRBV9 and J usage is TRBJ2-3; D might be TRBD1 (5 bases). The CDR3 has 15 amino acids. V was trimmed by 3 bases and J by 0 bases, leaving 11 bases between them. The V gene's germline CDR1 is SGDLS and CDR2 YYNGEE. CDR3 loop: CASSGRVTSTDTQYF. The CDR3 DNA follows: TGTGCCAGCAGCGGCAGGGTTACTAGCACAGATACGCAGTATTTT.

This chain uses TRBV7-8 with TRBJ2-5, with a possible D match to TRBD1 (5 bases). Germline V gene data show CDR1 as SGHVS and CDR2 as FQNEAQ. The CDR3 contains 16 residues. Trimming cost V 4 bases and J 1 base, with 16 bases left between them. The CDR3 DNA reads as TGTGCCAGCAGCTCCCTAAAGCGACAGTTCCAAGAGACCCAGTACTTC. Residues: CASSSLKRQFQETQYF.

The CDR3 here is CSARDLKGLAGNEQFF. CDR3 nucleotide sequence: TGCAGTGCTAGAGATCTCAAAGGACTAGCGGGCAATGAGCAGTTCTTC. The chain combines TRBV20-1 with TRBJ2-1; 11 nucleotides match TRBD2. This CDR3 has 16 amino acids. V gave up 0 bases and J gave up 6 bases; unmatched junction bases: 7. The germline V gene encodes CDR1 DFQATT and CDR2 SNEGSKA (reference sequence).